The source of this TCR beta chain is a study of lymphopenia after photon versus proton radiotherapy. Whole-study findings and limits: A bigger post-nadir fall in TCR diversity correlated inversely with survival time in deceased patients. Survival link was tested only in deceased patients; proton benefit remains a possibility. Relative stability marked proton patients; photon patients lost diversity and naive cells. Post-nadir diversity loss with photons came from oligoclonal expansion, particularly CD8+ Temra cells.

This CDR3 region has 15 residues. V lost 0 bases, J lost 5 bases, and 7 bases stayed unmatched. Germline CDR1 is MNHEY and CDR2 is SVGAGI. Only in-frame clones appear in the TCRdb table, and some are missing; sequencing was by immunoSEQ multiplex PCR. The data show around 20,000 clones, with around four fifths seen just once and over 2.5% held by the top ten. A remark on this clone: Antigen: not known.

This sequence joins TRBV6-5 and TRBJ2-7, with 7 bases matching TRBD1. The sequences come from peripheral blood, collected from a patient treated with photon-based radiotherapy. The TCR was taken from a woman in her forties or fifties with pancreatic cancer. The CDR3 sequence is CASSYSEQGPHEQYF. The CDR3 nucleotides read TGTGCCAGCAGTTACTCGGAACAGGGGCCCCACGAGCAGTACTTC.